A single sample is the source of the 5 T cell receptor beta chains below, sequenced in a study of cytomegalovirus exposure and HLA in healthy donors. Amplification used 60 Vbeta primers and 13 Jbeta primers. Profiled with immunoSEQ multiplex PCR; TCRdb holds only in-frame clones, not every one. The sample lists 130,000 or so clones; roughly 87% were seen once. Sequenced: PBMCs. The receptor set was obtained from a woman in her 40s in good health and CMV-seronegative.

The V and J genes are TRBV2 and TRBJ2-1; D not certain. Germline CDR1 is SNHLY and CDR2 is FYNNEI. This CDR3 has 14 amino acids. With 8 bases removed from V and 3 bases from J, the gap between germline ends came to 14 bases. The CDR3 region is CASLRGTNYNEQFF. Here the CDR3 DNA reads TGTGCCAGCCTTCGAGGAACTAACTACAATGAGCAGTTCTTC.

This chain uses TRBV5-1 with TRBJ1-4; D unresolved. This CDR3 is built from 17 residues. CDR1 SGHRS and CDR2 YFSETQ come from the germline V gene. The V end was cut by 2 bases, the J end by 0 bases, with 14 bases between. The CDR3 region has the DNA TGCGCCAGCAGCTTAGGTACCCAGGCCTCAACTAATGAAAAACTGTTTTTT. The encoded protein is CASSLGTQASTNEKLFF.

This sequence joins TRBV27 and TRBJ2-7; 8 nucleotides line up with TRBD2. Trimming removed 4 bases from V and 3 bases from J; junction bases left unmatched: 8. CDR1 MNHEY and CDR2 SMNVEV come from the germline V gene (reference sequence). The CDR3 extends over 15 amino acids. The CDR3 sequence: CASSSGGGTYYEQYF. The CDR3 coding sequence is TGTGCCAGCAGTTCGGGGGGGGGTACGTACTACGAGCAGTACTTC.

The chain couples TRBV28 to TRBJ2-3; TRBD1 agrees at 9 bases. This CDR3 contains 16 residues. CDR1 is MDHEN and CDR2 is SYDVKM in the germline V gene. V lost 4 bases, J lost 2 bases, and 7 bases stayed unmatched. The CDR3 DNA reads TGTGCCAGCAGTTCTGGACAGGGGTATCTCACAGATACGCAGTATTTT. It encodes CASSSGQGYLTDTQYF. The variable domain in full, completed from reference TRBV28 and TRBJ2-3, reads DVKVTQSSRYLVKRTGEKVFLECVQDMDHENMFWYRQDPGLGLRLIYFSYDVKMKEKGDIPEGYSVSREKKERFSLILESASTNQTSMYLCASSSGQGYLTDTQYFGPGTRLTVL.

The chain employs TRBV7-9 and TRBJ2-5; weak D call: TRBD2 (5 bases). Germline values: CDR1 SEHNR, CDR2 FQNEAQ (reference sequence). Trimming pared 9 bases from V and 5 bases from J, leaving 13 bases between. This CDR3 region has 12 residues. The CDR3 DNA reads as TGTGCCAGTGAACCCGGGGTTGAGACCCAGTACTTC. Translated, it gives CASEPGVETQYF.